This passage covers 19 T cell receptor beta chains from one sample sequenced in a study of T cells in Graves' hyperthyroidism and ophthalmopathy. RNA transcripts provided the source from which TCR beta CDR3 regions were amplified. When the TCR CDR3 underwent first-round RT-PCR, the HTBI primer set was used. MiXCR, applied by TCRdb to the multiplex PCR reads, yields one record per CDR3 protein. The sample has over 350,000 distinct CDR3 sequences, roughly 15% seen once; the top ten hold about 13%. Sequenced input: blood. Receptors were obtained from a young man with Graves' ophthalmopathy.

This clonotype showed up just a few times. The chain carries TRBV6-1 and TRBJ2-6; D may be TRBD1 (5 bases). Trimming stripped 11 bases from V and 1 base from J, with 12 bases between. The CDR3 extends over 14 amino acids. The germline V gene has CDR1 MNHNS and CDR2 SASEGT. The CDR3 sequence: CAEHDSSGANVLTF. Here the CDR3 DNA reads TGTGCCGAACATGACAGTTCTGGGGCCAACGTCCTGACTTTC.

This clonotype was observed at least ten times. The J gene is TRBJ2-1, the V gene TRBV20-1; tentatively, D is TRBD1 (6 bases). The V gene's germline CDR1 is DFQATT and CDR2 SNEGSKA (reference sequence). This CDR3 is 13 amino acids long. V dropped 3 bases and J dropped 3 bases, with 9 bases sitting between them. Here the CDR3 DNA reads TGCAGTGCTAGTAACAGGGACTACAATGAGCAGTTCTTC. It translates to CSASNRDYNEQFF.

This clonotype came up a few times. The chain joins TRBV10-3 to TRBJ2-1; D possibly corresponds to TRBD2 (5 bases). In germline, CDR1 is ENHRY, CDR2 SYGVKD. This CDR3 comprises 15 residues. Trimming pared 2 bases from V and 0 bases from J, leaving 8 bases between. CDR3 nucleotide sequence: TGTGCCATCAGTGAGCCCAGCGGCTCCTACAATGAGCAGTTCTTC. Encoded protein: CAISEPSGSYNEQFF.

There are many counts of this clonotype. This chain connects TRBV10-1 to TRBJ2-2, with unresolved D. V dropped 0 bases and J dropped 0 bases, with 2 bases sitting between them. The CDR3 sequence is 14 residues long. Looked up from germline, CDR1 is WNHNN and CDR2 is SYGVQD (reference sequence). As DNA, the CDR3 is TGCGCCAGCAGTGAGTCGCCGAACACCGGGGAGCTGTTTTTT. It specifies CASSESPNTGELFF.

The rearrangement joins TRBV10-3 to TRBJ1-1; 7 bases are a match to TRBD1. Germline V gives CDR1 ENHRY, CDR2 SYGVKD. V shed 6 bases, J shed 0 bases, and the junction held 10 bases outside the gene matches. The CDR3 has 16 amino acids. Written as DNA, the CDR3 is TGTGCCATCAGCCGACAGGGAGCAAGTATGAACACTGAAGCTTTCTTT. The encoded protein is CAISRQGASMNTEAFF.

This clonotype came up many times. V usage is TRBV28 and J usage is TRBJ2-3; a possible D gene is TRBD2 (6 bases). V shed 6 bases and J shed 2 bases, with 21 bases lying between them. Germline lookup yields CDR1 MDHEN and CDR2 SYDVKM. The CDR3 has 17 amino acids. CDR3 residues: CASSGSGTPGDTDTQYF. The CDR3 nucleotides are TGTGCCAGCAGCGGATCCGGGACCCCGGGGGACACAGATACGCAGTATTTT.

A few counts support this clonotype. This chain connects TRBV5-6 to TRBJ2-7, with 10 bases lining up with TRBD2. V lost 0 bases to trimming and J lost 1 base; unmatched junction nucleotides: 1. This CDR3 is 15 amino acids long. The germline V gene encodes CDR1 SGHDT and CDR2 YYEEEE. The CDR3 sequence: CASSLETSGSYEQYF. The CDR3, as DNA: TGTGCCAGCAGCTTGGAGACTAGCGGGTCCTACGAGCAGTACTTC.

This clonotype was seen ten or more times. The J gene is TRBJ1-1, the V gene TRBV27; 8 bases align to TRBD1. The V gene's germline CDR1 is MNHEY and CDR2 SMNVEV (reference sequence). The CDR3 has 15 residues. The J segment lost 1 base and the V segment lost 6 bases, leaving 7 bases of the junction unmatched. The CDR3: CASSRPGTGNTEAFF. The CDR3 DNA reads as TGTGCCAGCAGCCGACCTGGGACAGGGAACACTGAAGCTTTCTTT.

This clonotype has a single count. This may come from a read error, since a much larger clone is one base off. The chain has TRBV12-3 or TRBV12-4 and TRBJ2-4, with TRBD1 matching 7 bases. The CDR3 sequence is 16 residues long. With 6 bases clipped from V and 0 bases from J, the junction kept 8 bases outside the gene matches. In DNA, the CDR3 is TGTGCCAGCAGCCGGGCAGGGGGAGAAGCCAAAAACATTCAGTACTTC. Protein: CASSRAGGEAKNIQYF.

This clonotype was found many times. The J gene is TRBJ2-3, the V gene TRBV7-9; no reliable D call. Germline CDR1 SEHNR, CDR2 FQNEAQ (reference sequence). The CDR3 runs to 12 residues. The V and J ends lost 8 bases and 2 bases respectively, with 8 bases between them. The CDR3 DNA reads as TGTGCCAGCCAATCGTTCACAGATACGCAGTATTTT. This sequence encodes CASQSFTDTQYF.

V gene TRBV7-2 combines with J gene TRBJ2-7, with TRBD1 identical over 7 bases. Germline values: CDR1 SGHTA, CDR2 FQGNSA. V was pared by 2 bases and J by 4 bases, with 5 bases of the junction left unmatched. CDR3 length equals 14 residues. The CDR3 DNA is TGTGCCAGCAGCTTATTGGGGACAGATTACGAGCAGTACTTC. Protein product: CASSLLGTDYEQYF.

Remarks on this clonotype: This may come from a read error, since a much larger clone is one base off. The V and J genes are TRBV27 and TRBJ2-7; 8 bases fit TRBD2. After removal of 6 bases from V and 0 bases from J, the junction contained 7 bases not matched to a gene. The CDR3 is made up of 15 amino acids. Germline CDR1 MNHEY, CDR2 SMNVEV (reference sequence). Written as DNA, the CDR3 is TGTGCCAGCAGAAGAGCGGGGGATAACTCCTACGAGCAGTACTTC. The encoded protein is CASRRAGDNSYEQYF.

Points on this clonotype: This could be a read error, since a much larger clone is one nucleotide away. The chain has TRBV24-1 and TRBJ2-5, with D possibly matching TRBD1 (6 bases). TRBJ2-1 explains the end of the DNA better; the J call may be wrong. Germline CDR1 reads KGHDR; CDR2 reads SFDVKD. There are 13 residues in the CDR3. CDR3 sequence reads: CATSRDKKETQFF. The CDR3 DNA sequence: TGTGCCACCTCTCGGGACAAAAAAGAGACCCAGTTCTTC.

The sample holds many counts of this clonotype. Here the CDR3 DNA reads TGTGCCAGCAGTGGAACAGGGACGACTGAAGCTTTCTTT. Translated, it gives CASSGTGTTEAFF. The chain couples TRBV11-2 to TRBJ1-1; tentative D call: TRBD1 (6 bases). The CDR3 length is 13 residues. V was clipped by 6 bases and J by 5 bases, with 13 bases between them. Germline CDR1 SGHAT, CDR2 FQNNGV.

This clonotype was found a few times. The CDR3 is CASSNRIGGYTF. The DNA for the CDR3 is TGTGCCAGCAGTAACAGGATAGGAGGCTACACCTTC. The V and J genes are TRBV27 and TRBJ1-2; D possibly corresponds to TRBD1 (5 bases). Germline assignment: CDR1 MNHEY and CDR2 SMNVEV (reference sequence). The CDR3 extends over 12 amino acids. The V and J ends lost 5 bases and 8 bases respectively, with 12 bases between them.

The rearrangement links TRBV6-1 to TRBJ1-5, with 10 bases lining up with TRBD1. Germline assignment: CDR1 MNHNS and CDR2 SASEGT. The CDR3 spans 15 residues. V dropped 6 bases and J dropped 2; count of bases not matched to a gene: 4. In DNA form, the CDR3 reads TGTGCCAGCAGCGGGGACAGGGGAGGCAATCAGCCCCAGCATTTT. Translation gives CASSGDRGGNQPQHF.

The chain uses TRBV20-1 and TRBJ2-4; no reliable D call. The CDR3 spans 14 residues. V was clipped by 3 bases and J by 0 bases, with 9 bases between them. CDR1 DFQATT and CDR2 SNEGSKA come from the germline V gene (reference sequence). The CDR3 DNA reads TGCAGTGCTAGCGCGGTGGGAGCCAAAAACATTCAGTACTTC. This translates into CSASAVGAKNIQYF.

For this clonotype: A clone one base away is much larger, so this may be a read error. V and J are TRBV2 and TRBJ1-5; no clear D. Per germline, CDR1 SNHLY and CDR2 FYNNEI. V lost 8 bases, J lost 4 bases, and 18 bases lay in between. This CDR3 spans 15 amino acids. DNA of the CDR3: TGTGCCAGCGGAACCGACGGACTAGCAAATCAGCCCCAGCATTTT. Its translation: CASGTDGLANQPQHF.

This clonotype was seen more than once but under ten times. The rearrangement joins TRBV24-1 to TRBJ2-5; TRBD1 is a possible D gene (6 bases). The germline V and J ends were trimmed by 10 bases and 2 bases, with 13 bases remaining between them. The CDR3 totals 13 residues. Per the germline V gene, CDR1 is KGHDR and CDR2 is SFDVKD. The CDR3 loop reads CATGVGTQETQYF. The CDR3 DNA reads TGTGCCACGGGAGTTGGGACACAAGAGACCCAGTACTTC.